This T cell receptor beta chain comes out of a study of T cells in localized non-small cell lung cancer. TCRdb's copy holds only in-frame clones and misses some; the assay was immunoSEQ multiplex PCR. This sample has approximately 30,000 clones, with around 90% found just once. As to this clone: The target antigen is unknown.

Regarding the study as a whole: Sequencing, confined to only one tumor region, leaves heterogeneity possible. Maximal T cell clonality occurred in uninvolved adjacent lung, with tumor ranking below it. Appearing in adjacent lung were a median about 60 of the top 100 tumor clones.

The clonotype was recovered from a man between 40 and 69 years old with stage III lung adenocarcinoma. Sequences were derived from peripheral blood mononuclear cells, sampled before any cancer treatment.

The CDR3: CASSFSTLGAGYEQYF. The CDR3 region has the DNA TGTGCCAGCAGCTTCAGCACACTTGGGGCAGGCTACGAGCAGTACTTC. This chain connects TRBV11-2 to TRBJ2-7; perhaps TRBD1 as D (5 bases). This CDR3 has 16 amino acids. V was pared by 3 bases and J by 3 bases, with 18 bases between. Germline CDR1 is SGHAT and CDR2 is FQNNGV. Looking up the rest from reference TRBV11-2 and TRBJ2-7 gives the full variable domain: EAGVAQSPRYKIIEKRQSVAFWCNPISGHATLYWYQQILGQGPKLLIQFQNNGVVDDSQLPKDRFSAERLKGVDSTLKIQPAKLEDSAVYLCASSFSTLGAGYEQYFGPGTRLTVT.